This entry lists 13 T cell receptor beta chains sequenced from one sample in a study of T cell responses to AZD1222 COVID-19 vaccine. Only in-frame clones appear in the TCRdb table, and some are missing; sequencing was by immunoSEQ multiplex PCR. The sample records 110,000 to 150,000 clones, around nine tenths being singletons. Source: peripheral blood, taken on day 0 of AZD1222 vaccination. These receptors were obtained from an adult in good health.

This clone was seen only a few times. This rearrangement joins TRBV3-1 (or the pseudogene TRBV3-2) to TRBJ1-6, with D hard to call. The length of the CDR3 is 14 residues. V lost 4 bases and J 11 bases, leaving 15 bases between the germline ends. Per the germline V gene, CDR1 is LGHDT and CDR2 is YNNKEL (reference sequence). The chain's CDR3 is CASSPEALGPPLHF. DNA of the CDR3: TGTGCCAGCAGCCCAGAAGCGCTCGGTCCACCCCTCCACTTT.

Here the CDR3 DNA reads TGTGCCAGCAGCCAAGACTACAGGTTGAACACTGAAGCTTTCTTT. It yields the protein CASSQDYRLNTEAFF. This chain connects TRBV14 to TRBJ1-1, with D perhaps TRBD1 (5 bases). CDR1 and CDR2 from the germline V gene are SGHDN and FVKESK. The CDR3 runs 15 residues. V shed 0 bases and J shed 0 bases, with 8 bases lying between them. Full variable domain (outside the CDR3, taken from reference TRBV14 and TRBJ1-1): EAGVTQFPSHSVIEKGQTVTLRCDPISGHDNLYWYRRVMGKEIKFLLHFVKESKQDESGMPNNRFLAERTGGTYSTLKVQPAELEDSGVYFCASSQDYRLNTEAFFGQGTRLTVV.

This chain joins TRBV11-2 and TRBJ2-2; D gene unclear. CDR3 size: 11 residues. Germline loops: CDR1 SGHAT, CDR2 FQNNGV. V was trimmed by 3 bases and J by 6 bases, leaving 2 bases between them. The CDR3: CASSFAGELFF. The CDR3 DNA is TGTGCCAGCAGCTTCGCCGGGGAGCTGTTTTTT.

This sequence joins TRBV4-1 and TRBJ2-1, with D possibly matching TRBD2 (6 bases). V was clipped by 1 base and J by 6 bases, with 16 bases between them. This CDR3 is 16 amino acids long. Looked up from germline, CDR1 is MGHRA and CDR2 is YSYEKL. For the CDR3, the DNA is TGCGCCAGCAGCCAAGTTTACGGCGGAGGGCCCAATGAGCAGTTCTTC. Translated: CASSQVYGGGPNEQFF.

The V and J genes are TRBV12-1 and TRBJ1-4. TRBV12-1 is assigned pseudogene status. The CDR3 spans 14 residues. This CDR3 reads CASSLIFIPEKLFF. The CDR3 DNA is TGTGCCAGCAGCTTAATTTTTATCCCTGAAAAACTGTTTTTT.

In this sample, this clone turned up once. This chain joins TRBV5-4 and TRBJ2-1, with D possibly being TRBD1 (6 bases). V lost 0 bases, J lost 6 bases, and 10 bases lay in between. CDR1 SGHNT and CDR2 YYREEE come from the germline V gene (reference sequence). This CDR3 has 14 amino acids. This CDR3 reads CASSLASRGNEQFF. The CDR3 region has the DNA TGTGCCAGCAGCTTGGCCAGCAGGGGCAATGAGCAGTTCTTC.

This chain connects TRBV7-9 to TRBJ1-1; maybe TRBD1 (5 bases). Trimming stripped 3 bases from V and 4 bases from J, with 9 bases between. This CDR3 contains 13 residues. Germline lookup yields CDR1 SEHNR and CDR2 FQNEAQ (reference sequence). Written as DNA, the CDR3 is TGTGCCAGCAGCTTCCGGGGGACCACTGAAGCTTTCTTT. Translation: CASSFRGTTEAFF.

The rearrangement joins TRBV19 to TRBJ2-2; D might be TRBD1 (6 bases). The CDR3 runs 15 residues. The ends were cut back, 1 base at V and 4 bases at J, with 10 bases in the middle. Germline V gene sequence: CDR1 LNHDA, CDR2 SQIVND (reference sequence). This chain's CDR3 is CASSIGDRSTGELFF. DNA of the CDR3: TGTGCCAGTAGTATAGGAGACAGGTCCACCGGGGAGCTGTTTTTT.

The rearrangement uses TRBV11-2 and TRBJ1-4, with 8 bases lining up with TRBD1. This CDR3 spans 13 amino acids. Trimming took 7 bases from V and 3 from J; bases not matched to a gene: 1. Per the germline V gene, CDR1 is SGHAT and CDR2 is FQNNGV. The chain's CDR3 is CASKGQANEKLFF. DNA for the CDR3: TGTGCCAGCAAGGGACAGGCTAATGAAAAACTGTTTTTT.

This chain links TRBV28 with TRBJ1-5; D remains unclear. The CDR3 contains 11 residues. V was cut by 8 bases and J by 6 bases, with 8 bases left in between. CDR1 MDHEN and CDR2 SYDVKM come from the germline V gene. CDR3: CASGTTQPQHF. CDR3 nucleotide sequence: TGTGCCAGCGGAACAACTCAGCCCCAGCATTTT. The variable domain in full, with the rest retrieved from reference TRBV28 and TRBJ1-5, is DVKVTQSSRYLVKRTGEKVFLECVQDMDHENMFWYRQDPGLGLRLIYFSYDVKMKEKGDIPEGYSVSREKKERFSLILESASTNQTSMYLCASGTTQPQHFGDGTRLSIL.

The genes are TRBV4-2 and TRBJ2-7, with TRBD2 matching over 7 bases. The CDR3 is made up of 16 amino acids. V was clipped by 0 bases and J by 0 bases; unmatched bases: 5. Germline V gene lookup returns CDR1 LGHNA and CDR2 YNFKEQ. The CDR3 is CASSQDTSASSYEQYF. Written as DNA, the CDR3 is TGTGCCAGCAGCCAAGATACTAGCGCTTCCTCCTACGAGCAGTACTTC.

A few counts support this clone. The chain uses TRBV2 and TRBJ1-5, with D uncertain. Trimming left V 6 bases short and J 1 base short, with 13 bases between. Germline lookup yields CDR1 SNHLY and CDR2 FYNNEI. This CDR3 has 15 amino acids. The CDR3 loop is CASSRYYSSNQPQHF. CDR3 coding DNA: TGTGCCAGCAGCCGATACTATAGCAGCAATCAGCCCCAGCATTTT.

The chain uses TRBV7-9 and TRBJ1-4; D unresolved. V lost 4 bases and J 8 bases, leaving 8 bases between the germline ends. The CDR3 totals 12 residues. CDR1 is SEHNR and CDR2 is FQNEAQ in the germline V gene (reference sequence). CDR3 in amino acids: CASSSLGEKLFF. The CDR3 DNA is TGTGCCAGCAGCTCGCTGGGCGAAAAACTGTTTTTT.